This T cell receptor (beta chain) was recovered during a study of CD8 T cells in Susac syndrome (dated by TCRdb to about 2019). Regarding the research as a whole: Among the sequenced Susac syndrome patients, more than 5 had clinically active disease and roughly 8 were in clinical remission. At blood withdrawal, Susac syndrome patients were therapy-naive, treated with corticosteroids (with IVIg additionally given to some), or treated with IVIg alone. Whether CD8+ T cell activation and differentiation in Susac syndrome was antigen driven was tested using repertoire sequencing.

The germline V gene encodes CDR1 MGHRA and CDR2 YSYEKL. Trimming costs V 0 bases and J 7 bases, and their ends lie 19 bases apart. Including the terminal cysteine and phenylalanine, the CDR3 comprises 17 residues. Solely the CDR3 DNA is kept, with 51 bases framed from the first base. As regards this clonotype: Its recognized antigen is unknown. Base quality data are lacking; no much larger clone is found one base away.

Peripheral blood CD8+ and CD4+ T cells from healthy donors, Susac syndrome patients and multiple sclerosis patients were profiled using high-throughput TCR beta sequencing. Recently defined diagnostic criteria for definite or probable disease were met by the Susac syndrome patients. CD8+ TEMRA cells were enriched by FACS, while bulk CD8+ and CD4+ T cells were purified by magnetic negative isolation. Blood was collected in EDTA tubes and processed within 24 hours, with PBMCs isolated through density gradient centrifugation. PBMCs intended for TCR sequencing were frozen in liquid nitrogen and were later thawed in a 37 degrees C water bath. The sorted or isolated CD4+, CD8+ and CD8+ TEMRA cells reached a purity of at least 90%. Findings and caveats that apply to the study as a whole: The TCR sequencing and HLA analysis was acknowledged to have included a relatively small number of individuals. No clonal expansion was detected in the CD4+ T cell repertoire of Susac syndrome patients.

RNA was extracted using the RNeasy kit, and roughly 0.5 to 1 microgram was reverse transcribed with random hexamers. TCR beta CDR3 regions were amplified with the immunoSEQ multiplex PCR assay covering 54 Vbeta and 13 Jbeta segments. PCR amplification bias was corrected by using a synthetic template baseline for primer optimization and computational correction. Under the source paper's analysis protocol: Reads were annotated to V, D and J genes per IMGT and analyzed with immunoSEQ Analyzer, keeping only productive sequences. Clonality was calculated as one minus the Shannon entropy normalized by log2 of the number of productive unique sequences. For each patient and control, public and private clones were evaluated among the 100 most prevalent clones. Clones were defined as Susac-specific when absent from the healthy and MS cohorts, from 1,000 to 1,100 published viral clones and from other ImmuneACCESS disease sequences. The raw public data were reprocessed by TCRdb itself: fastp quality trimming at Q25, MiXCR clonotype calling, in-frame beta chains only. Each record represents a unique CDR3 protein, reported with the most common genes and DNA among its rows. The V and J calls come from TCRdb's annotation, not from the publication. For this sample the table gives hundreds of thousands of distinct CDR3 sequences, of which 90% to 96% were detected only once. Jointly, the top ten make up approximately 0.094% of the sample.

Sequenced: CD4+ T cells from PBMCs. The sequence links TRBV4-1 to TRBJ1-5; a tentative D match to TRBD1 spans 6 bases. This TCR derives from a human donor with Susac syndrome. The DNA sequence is TGCGCCAGCAGCCAAGATGGTACAGGGCCCCATGAGCAGCCCCAGCATTTT. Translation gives CASSQDGTGPHEQPQHF.